These 19 T cell receptor beta chains share one sample of origin, sequenced in a study of CD8 T cells in ankylosing spondylitis. Each CDR3 protein is one row after TCRdb ran MiXCR on the 5' RACE reads. The sample yields roughly 150,000 distinct CDR3 sequences, approximately 10% seen once. The sequenced sample was blood, either unsorted or a sorted T cell fraction (not recorded which). These receptors all stem from a female donor with ankylosing spondylitis or in good health (not recorded which).

The rearrangement uses TRBV13 and TRBJ2-5; no reliable D call. The CDR3 consists of 13 residues. Germline V gene lookup returns CDR1 PRHDT and CDR2 FYEKMQ (reference sequence). V was trimmed by 5 bases and J by 2 bases, leaving 9 bases between them. Written as DNA, the CDR3 is TGTGCCAGCAGCCCCCAGCCGCAAGAGACCCAGTACTTC. Protein product: CASSPQPQETQYF.

The chain employs TRBV20-1 and TRBJ1-1; perhaps TRBD1 as D (5 bases). The V gene lost 6 bases and the J gene lost 1 base, with 9 bases spanning the gap. The CDR3 has 12 residues. Germline V lookup: CDR1 DFQATT, CDR2 SNEGSKA (reference sequence). DNA for the CDR3: TGCAGTGCCCGAGACAGGAACACTGAAGCTTTCTTT. It is translated as CSARDRNTEAFF.

This clonotype occurred a few times. The rearrangement links TRBV6-5 to TRBJ2-3, with D maybe TRBD2 (5 bases). V dropped 3 bases and J dropped 1 base, with 14 bases sitting between them. The CDR3 is 16 amino acids. Germline assignment: CDR1 MNHEY and CDR2 SVGAGI. The CDR3 loop is CASSYGPGSRTDTQYF. CDR3 DNA: TGTGCCAGCAGTTATGGTCCGGGGTCCCGCACAGATACGCAGTATTTT.

The V and J genes are TRBV19 and TRBJ2-4, with 15 bases fitting TRBD2. Looked up from germline, CDR1 is LNHDA and CDR2 is SQIVND (reference sequence). CDR3 length equals 17 residues. Germline trimming cut 1 base from V and 9 bases from J; bases unmatched to any gene: 7. The CDR3 loop is CASSIGQGGLAGGIQYF. The CDR3 DNA reads TGTGCCAGTAGTATAGGACAGGGGGGACTAGCGGGAGGCATTCAGTACTTC.

This chain connects TRBV4-1 to TRBJ2-5; TRBD2 aligns across 9 bases. After removal of 2 bases from V and 0 bases from J, the junction contained 7 bases not matched to a gene. CDR1 is MGHRA and CDR2 is YSYEKL in the germline V gene. The CDR3 sequence is 17 residues long. CDR3 in DNA: TGCGCCAGCAGCCAATCTCCGACTAGCGGTAACCAAGAGACCCAGTACTTC. Its protein is CASSQSPTSGNQETQYF.

The V gene is TRBV20-1, the J gene TRBJ2-7; 7 nucleotides match TRBD2. V was clipped by 2 bases and J by 1 base; unmatched bases: 2. Germline CDR1 and CDR2: DFQATT and SNEGSKA (reference sequence). The CDR3 covers 13 residues. CDR3 protein: CSARRRESYEQYF. For the CDR3, the DNA is TGCAGTGCTAGAAGGCGGGAGTCCTACGAGCAGTACTTC.

This clonotype showed up just a few times. V gene TRBV9 combines with J gene TRBJ2-1; 7 bases line up with TRBD2. J lost 15 bases, V lost 0 bases, and 6 bases had no gene match. Per germline, CDR1 SGDLS and CDR2 YYNGEE. The CDR3 runs 12 residues. The CDR3 here is CASSVGAGERFF. CDR3 nucleotides: TGTGCCAGCAGCGTAGGGGCGGGAGAACGGTTCTTC. The complete variable domain, with remaining parts taken from reference TRBV9 and TRBJ2-1, reads DSGVTQTPKHLITATGQRVTLRCSPRSGDLSVYWYQQSLDQGLQFLIQYYNGEERAKGNILERFSAQQFPDLHSELNLSSLELGDSALYFCASSVGAGERFFGPGTRLTVL.

This clonotype showed up just a few times. The chain carries TRBV14 and TRBJ2-7, with D unclear. Germline V CDR1 and CDR2: SGHDN, FVKESK. Deletions cut 5 bases from V and 6 bases from J, with 17 bases between. The CDR3 has 14 residues. CDR3 in amino acids: CASSLKTWAFEQYF. CDR3 in DNA: TGTGCCAGCAGCTTGAAGACCTGGGCGTTCGAGCAGTACTTC.

This clonotype was recorded a few times. V usage is TRBV12-3 or TRBV12-4 and J usage is TRBJ2-7; D ambiguous. There are 14 residues in the CDR3. V was clipped by 3 bases and J by 6 bases, with 15 bases between them. The DNA of the CDR3 is TGTGCCAGCAGTTTTGGAGAGACGCTGTCCGAGCAGTACTTC. This gives the protein CASSFGETLSEQYF.

The gene calls are TRBV9 and TRBJ2-7, with D hard to call. This CDR3 comprises 12 residues. CDR1 and CDR2 (germline): SGDLS, YYNGEE. The ends were cut back, 4 bases at V and 5 bases at J, with 10 bases in the middle. The CDR3 DNA reads as TGTGCCAGCAGCCCAGACGGTGACGAGCAGTACTTC. This translates into CASSPDGDEQYF.

This clonotype was counted between two and nine times. The J gene is TRBJ1-1, the V gene TRBV5-6; D is unclear. V was clipped by 0 bases and J by 3 bases, with 12 bases between them. From germline, CDR1 is SGHDT and CDR2 YYEEEE. CDR3 length: 15 amino acids. CDR3 protein: CASSLGGRSDTEAFF. CDR3 DNA sequence: TGTGCCAGCAGCTTGGGCGGGCGTTCGGACACTGAAGCTTTCTTT.

The genes are TRBV24-1 and TRBJ2-7, with TRBD1 matching over 11 bases. The junction had 4 bases not matched to a gene; V was cut back by 2 bases and J by 5 bases. The CDR3 consists of 15 residues. Looked up from germline, CDR1 is KGHDR and CDR2 is SFDVKD. The CDR3 loop is CATSDSGTGGNEQYF. In DNA, the CDR3 is TGTGCCACCAGTGATTCCGGGACAGGGGGGAACGAGCAGTACTTC.

This clonotype appeared a few times. The J gene is TRBJ2-5, the V gene TRBV20-1; 14 nucleotides line up with TRBD2. This CDR3 contains 16 residues. Germline values: CDR1 DFQATT, CDR2 SNEGSKA (reference sequence). V lost 1 base to trimming and J lost 4 bases; unmatched junction nucleotides: 5. In DNA, the CDR3 is TGCAGTGCTAGAGGGGGGACTAGCGGGAGTGCAGAGACCCAGTACTTC. Its protein product is CSARGGTSGSAETQYF.

This sequence joins TRBV20-1 and TRBJ2-1, with D possibly being TRBD1 (6 bases). Trimming shortened V by 6 bases and J by 9 bases, and 21 bases separated the two germline ends. Germline V CDR1 and CDR2: DFQATT, SNEGSKA (reference sequence). There are 14 residues in the CDR3. The CDR3 spells CSAEEVLSRGEQFF. The CDR3 nucleotides are TGCAGTGCCGAAGAGGTTTTGTCCAGGGGTGAGCAGTTCTTC.

The V and J genes are TRBV9 and TRBJ2-7; 13 positions match TRBD2. CDR1 is SGDLS and CDR2 is YYNGEE in the germline V gene. V lost 2 bases, J lost 6 bases, and 2 bases stayed unmatched. The CDR3 totals 14 residues. The CDR3 region is CASSVGTSGTEQYF. The DNA of the CDR3 is TGTGCCAGCAGCGTGGGGACTAGCGGGACCGAGCAGTACTTC.

A few counts support this clonotype. V and J are TRBV9 and TRBJ2-1, with 9 bases fitting TRBD1. J gave up 8 bases and V 2 bases, and 11 bases lay outside the gene matches. This CDR3 contains 16 residues. Germline loops: CDR1 SGDLS, CDR2 YYNGEE. The CDR3 coding sequence is TGTGCCAGCAGCGTGGGGTGGGAGGACAGGGGTGATGAGCAGTTCTTC. Translating gives CASSVGWEDRGDEQFF.

The J gene is TRBJ2-5, the V gene TRBV7-2; the match to TRBD2 covers 7 bases. The CDR3 spans 14 residues. V trimming: 11 bases; J trimming: 1 base; junction bases outside the gene matches: 10. Germline CDR1 SGHTA, CDR2 FQGNSA. This CDR3 is CAPPGGGTQETQYF. For the CDR3, the DNA is TGTGCCCCCCCGGGAGGCGGGACCCAAGAGACCCAGTACTTC. The whole variable domain, filled in from reference TRBV7-2 and TRBJ2-5, reads GAGVSQSPSNKVTEKGKDVELRCDPISGHTALYWYRQSLGQGLEFLIYFQGNSAPDKSGLPSDRFSAERTGGSVSTLTIQRTQQEDSAVYLCAPPGGGTQETQYFGPGTRLLVL.

There are a few counts of this clonotype. The chain couples TRBV7-8 to TRBJ2-7; 10 nucleotides line up with TRBD2. J was trimmed by 4 bases and V by 5 bases; bases with no gene match: 11. The germline V gene encodes CDR1 SGHVS and CDR2 FQNEAQ. The CDR3 runs to 16 residues. The CDR3 bases are TGTGCCAGCAGCGAACAAGGTAGCGGGAGGAAATACGAGCAGTACTTC. This translates into CASSEQGSGRKYEQYF.

This clonotype appeared a few times. DNA of the CDR3: TGTGCCAGCACCCCTCGGGGCGCAGTCTCCTACGAGCAGTACTTC. Translation: CASTPRGAVSYEQYF. V and J are TRBV7-9 and TRBJ2-7; D possibly uses TRBD1 or TRBD2 (5 bases each). Trimming pared 7 bases from V and 0 bases from J, leaving 16 bases between. The CDR3 totals 15 residues. CDR1 and CDR2 (germline): SEHNR, FQNEAQ (reference sequence). Full variable domain (outside the CDR3, taken from reference TRBV7-9 and TRBJ2-7): DTGVSQNPRHKITKRGQNVTFRCDPISEHNRLYWYRQTLGQGPEFLTYFQNEAQLEKSRLLSDRFSAERPKGSFSTLEIQRTEQGDSAMYLCASTPRGAVSYEQYFGPGTRLTVT.